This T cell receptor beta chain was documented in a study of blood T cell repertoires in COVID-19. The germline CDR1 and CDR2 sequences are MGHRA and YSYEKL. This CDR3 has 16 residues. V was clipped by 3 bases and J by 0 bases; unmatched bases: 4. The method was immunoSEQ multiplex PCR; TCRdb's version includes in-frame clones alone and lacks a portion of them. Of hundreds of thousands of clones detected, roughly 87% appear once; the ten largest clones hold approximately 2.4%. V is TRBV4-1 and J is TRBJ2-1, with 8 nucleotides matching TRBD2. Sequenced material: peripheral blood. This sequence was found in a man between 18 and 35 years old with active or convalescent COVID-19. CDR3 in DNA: TGCGCCAGCAGCCACTTCAGCGGGAGCTCCTACAATGAGCAGTTCTTC. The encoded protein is CASSHFSGSSYNEQFF.